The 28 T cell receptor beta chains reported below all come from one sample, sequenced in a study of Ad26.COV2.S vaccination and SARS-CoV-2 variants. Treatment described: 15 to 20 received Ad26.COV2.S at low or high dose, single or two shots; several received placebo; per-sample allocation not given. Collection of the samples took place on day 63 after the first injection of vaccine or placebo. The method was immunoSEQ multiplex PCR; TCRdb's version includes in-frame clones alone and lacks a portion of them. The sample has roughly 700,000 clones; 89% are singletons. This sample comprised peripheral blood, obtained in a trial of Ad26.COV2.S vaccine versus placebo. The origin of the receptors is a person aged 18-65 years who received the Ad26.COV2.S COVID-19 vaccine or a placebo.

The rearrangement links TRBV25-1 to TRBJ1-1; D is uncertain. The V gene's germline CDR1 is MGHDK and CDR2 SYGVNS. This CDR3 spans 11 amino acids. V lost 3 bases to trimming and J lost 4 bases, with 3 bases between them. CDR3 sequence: CASSEGTEAFF. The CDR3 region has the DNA TGTGCCAGCAGTGAGGGCACTGAAGCTTTCTTT.

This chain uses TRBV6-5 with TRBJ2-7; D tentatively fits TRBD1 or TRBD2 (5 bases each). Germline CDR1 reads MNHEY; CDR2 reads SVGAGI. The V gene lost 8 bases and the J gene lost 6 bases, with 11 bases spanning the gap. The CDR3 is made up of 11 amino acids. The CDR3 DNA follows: TGTGCCAGCTCCCGGGACGTCGAGCAGTACTTC. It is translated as CASSRDVEQYF.

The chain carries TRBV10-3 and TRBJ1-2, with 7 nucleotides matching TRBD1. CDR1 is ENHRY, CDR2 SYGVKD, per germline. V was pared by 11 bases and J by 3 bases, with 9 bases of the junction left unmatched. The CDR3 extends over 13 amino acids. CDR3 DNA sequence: TGTGCCGCGAGAGGGGACAGAGACTATGGCTACACCTTC. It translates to CAARGDRDYGYTF.

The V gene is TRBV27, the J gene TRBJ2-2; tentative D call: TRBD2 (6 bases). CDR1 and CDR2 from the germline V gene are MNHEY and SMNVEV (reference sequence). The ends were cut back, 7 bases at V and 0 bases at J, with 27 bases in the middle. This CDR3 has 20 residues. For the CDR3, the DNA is TGTGCCAGCACCTGGGACTTGCAGAGAATCCCTCATCCGAACACCGGGGAGCTGTTTTTT. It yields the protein CASTWDLQRIPHPNTGELFF.

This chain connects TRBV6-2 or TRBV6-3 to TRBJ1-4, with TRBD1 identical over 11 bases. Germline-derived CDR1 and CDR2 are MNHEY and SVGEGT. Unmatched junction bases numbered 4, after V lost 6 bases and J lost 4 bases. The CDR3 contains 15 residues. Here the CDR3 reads CASSGQGAGNEKLFF. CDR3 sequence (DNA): TGTGCCAGCAGCGGACAGGGGGCGGGTAATGAAAAACTGTTTTTT.

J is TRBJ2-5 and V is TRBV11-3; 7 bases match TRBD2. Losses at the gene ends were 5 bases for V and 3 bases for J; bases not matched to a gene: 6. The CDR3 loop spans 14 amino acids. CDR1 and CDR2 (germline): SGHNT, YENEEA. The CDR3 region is CASSRRAGEETQYF. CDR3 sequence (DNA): TGTGCCAGCAGCCGGAGGGCGGGAGAAGAGACCCAGTACTTC.

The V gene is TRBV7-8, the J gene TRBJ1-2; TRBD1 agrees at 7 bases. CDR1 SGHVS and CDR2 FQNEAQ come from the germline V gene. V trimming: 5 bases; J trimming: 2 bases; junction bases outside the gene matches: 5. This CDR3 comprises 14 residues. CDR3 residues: CASSRGQANYGYTF. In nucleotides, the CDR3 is TGTGCCAGCAGCCGCGGACAGGCAAACTATGGCTACACCTTC.

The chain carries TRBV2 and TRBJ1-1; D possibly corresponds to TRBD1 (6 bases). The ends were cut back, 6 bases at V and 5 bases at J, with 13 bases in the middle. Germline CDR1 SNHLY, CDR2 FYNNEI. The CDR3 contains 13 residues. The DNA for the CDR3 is TGTGCCAGCAGGGCGGGGGGCCGGACTGAAGCTTTCTTT. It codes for CASRAGGRTEAFF.

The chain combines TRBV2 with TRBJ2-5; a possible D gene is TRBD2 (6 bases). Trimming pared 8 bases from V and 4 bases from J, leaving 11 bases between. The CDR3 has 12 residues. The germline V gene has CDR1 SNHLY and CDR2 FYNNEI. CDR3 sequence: CASEEAGETQYF. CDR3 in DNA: TGTGCCAGCGAGGAAGCGGGAGAGACCCAGTACTTC. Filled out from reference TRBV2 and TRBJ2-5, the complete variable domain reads EPEVTQTPSHQVTQMGQEVILRCVPISNHLYFYWYRQILGQKVEFLVSFYNNEISEKSEIFDDQFSVERPDGSNFTLKIRSTKLEDSAMYFCASEEAGETQYFGPGTRLLVL.

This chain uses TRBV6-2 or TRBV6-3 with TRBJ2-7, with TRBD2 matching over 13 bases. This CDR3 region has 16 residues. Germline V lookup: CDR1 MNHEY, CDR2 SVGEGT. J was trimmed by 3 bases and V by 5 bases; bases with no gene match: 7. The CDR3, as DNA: TGTGCCAGCAGTCCCGCCGGGACTAGCGGGGACTACGAGCAGTACTTC. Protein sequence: CASSPAGTSGDYEQYF.

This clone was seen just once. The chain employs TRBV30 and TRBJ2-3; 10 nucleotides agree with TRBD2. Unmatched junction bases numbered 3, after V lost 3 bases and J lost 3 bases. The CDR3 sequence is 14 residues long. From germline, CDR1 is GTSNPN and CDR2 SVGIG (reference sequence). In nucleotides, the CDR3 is TGTGCCTGGAGGGCTAGCGGGAGTACAGATACGCAGTATTTT. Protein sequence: CAWRASGSTDTQYF.

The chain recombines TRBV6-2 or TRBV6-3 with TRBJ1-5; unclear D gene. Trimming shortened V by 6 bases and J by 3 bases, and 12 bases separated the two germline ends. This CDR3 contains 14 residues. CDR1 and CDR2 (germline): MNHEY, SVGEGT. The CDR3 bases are TGTGCCAGCAGCCAATTCCAGTCCAATCAGCCCCAGCATTTT. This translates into CASSQFQSNQPQHF.

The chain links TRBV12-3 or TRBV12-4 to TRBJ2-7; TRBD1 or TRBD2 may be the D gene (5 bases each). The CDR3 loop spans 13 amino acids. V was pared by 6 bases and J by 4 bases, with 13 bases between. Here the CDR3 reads CASSPGTAYEQYF. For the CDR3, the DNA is TGTGCCAGCAGCCCCGGGACGGCGTACGAGCAGTACTTC.

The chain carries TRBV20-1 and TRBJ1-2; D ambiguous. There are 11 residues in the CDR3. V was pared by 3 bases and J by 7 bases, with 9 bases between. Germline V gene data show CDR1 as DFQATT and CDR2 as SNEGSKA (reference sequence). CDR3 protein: CSARNGFGYTF. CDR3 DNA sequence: TGCAGTGCTAGGAACGGTTTTGGCTACACCTTC.

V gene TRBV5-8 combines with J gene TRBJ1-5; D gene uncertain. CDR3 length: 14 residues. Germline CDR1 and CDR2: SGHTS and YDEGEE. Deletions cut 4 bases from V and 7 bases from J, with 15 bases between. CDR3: CASSPRSGGQPQHF. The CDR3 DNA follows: TGTGCCAGCAGCCCCCGGTCGGGCGGACAGCCCCAGCATTTT.

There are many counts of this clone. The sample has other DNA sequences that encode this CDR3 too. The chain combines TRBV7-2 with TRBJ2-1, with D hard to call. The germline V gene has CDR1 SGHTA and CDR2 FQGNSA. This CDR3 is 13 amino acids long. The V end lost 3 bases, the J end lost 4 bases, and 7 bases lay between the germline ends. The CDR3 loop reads CASSLGQYNEQFF. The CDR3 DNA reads TGTGCCAGCAGCTTGGGCCAGTACAATGAGCAGTTCTTC.

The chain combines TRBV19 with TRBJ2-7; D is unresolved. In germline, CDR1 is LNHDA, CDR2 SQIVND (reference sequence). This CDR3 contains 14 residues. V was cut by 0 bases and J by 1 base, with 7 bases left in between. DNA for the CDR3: TGTGCCAGTAGTATAGATGCCAGGTCCTACGAGCAGTACTTC. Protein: CASSIDARSYEQYF. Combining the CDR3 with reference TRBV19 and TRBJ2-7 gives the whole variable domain DGGITQSPKYLFRKEGQNVTLSCEQNLNHDAMYWYRQDPGQGLRLIYYSQIVNDFQKGDIAEGYSVSREKKESFPLTVTSAQKNPTAFYLCASSIDARSYEQYFGPGTRLTVT.

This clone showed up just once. CDR3: CAWSGVAGVKSSYNEQFF. CDR3 sequence (DNA): TGTGCCTGGAGTGGAGTAGCGGGGGTCAAGAGCTCCTACAATGAGCAGTTCTTC. The chain employs TRBV30 and TRBJ2-1, with 9 bases fitting TRBD2. The V gene's germline CDR1 is GTSNPN and CDR2 SVGIG (reference sequence). V lost 1 base and J lost 0; bases outside the gene matches: 10. This CDR3 region has 18 residues.

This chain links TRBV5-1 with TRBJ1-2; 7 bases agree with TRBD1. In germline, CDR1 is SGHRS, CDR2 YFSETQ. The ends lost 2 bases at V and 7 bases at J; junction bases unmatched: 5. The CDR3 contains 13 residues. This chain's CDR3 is CASSFQGETGYTF. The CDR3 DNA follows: TGCGCCAGCAGCTTCCAGGGGGAAACTGGCTACACCTTC.

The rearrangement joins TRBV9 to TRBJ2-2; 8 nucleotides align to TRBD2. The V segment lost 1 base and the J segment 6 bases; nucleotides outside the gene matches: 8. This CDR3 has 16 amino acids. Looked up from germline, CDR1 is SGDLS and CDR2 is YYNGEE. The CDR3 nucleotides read TGTGCCAGCAGCGTAACCCCGGGACTAGTTGCCGGGGAGCTGTTTTTT. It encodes CASSVTPGLVAGELFF.

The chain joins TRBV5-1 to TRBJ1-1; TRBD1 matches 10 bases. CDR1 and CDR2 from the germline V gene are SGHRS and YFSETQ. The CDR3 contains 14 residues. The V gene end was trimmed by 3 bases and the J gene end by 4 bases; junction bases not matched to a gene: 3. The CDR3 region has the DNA TGCGCCAGCAGCTCGACAGGGGGCCCCACTGAAGCTTTCTTT. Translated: CASSSTGGPTEAFF.

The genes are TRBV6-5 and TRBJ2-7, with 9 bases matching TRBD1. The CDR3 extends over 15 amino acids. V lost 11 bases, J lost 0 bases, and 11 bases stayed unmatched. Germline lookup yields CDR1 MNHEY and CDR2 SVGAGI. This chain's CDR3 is CASTRGDRASYEQYF. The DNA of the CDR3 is TGTGCCTCGACCAGGGGGGACAGGGCCTCCTACGAGCAGTACTTC.

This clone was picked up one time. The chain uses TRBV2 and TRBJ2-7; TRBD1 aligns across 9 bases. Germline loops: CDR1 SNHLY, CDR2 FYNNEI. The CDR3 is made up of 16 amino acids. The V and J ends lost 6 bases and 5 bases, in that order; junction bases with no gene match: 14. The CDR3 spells CASRPLAGTGSHEQYF. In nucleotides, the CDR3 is TGTGCCAGCAGACCCCTGGCCGGGACAGGGTCCCACGAGCAGTACTTC.

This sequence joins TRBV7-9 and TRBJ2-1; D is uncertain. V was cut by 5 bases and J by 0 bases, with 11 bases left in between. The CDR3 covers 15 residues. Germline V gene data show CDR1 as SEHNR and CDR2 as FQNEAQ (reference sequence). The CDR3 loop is CASSRGRSSYNEQFF. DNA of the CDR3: TGTGCCAGCAGCCGTGGTAGGAGCTCCTACAATGAGCAGTTCTTC.

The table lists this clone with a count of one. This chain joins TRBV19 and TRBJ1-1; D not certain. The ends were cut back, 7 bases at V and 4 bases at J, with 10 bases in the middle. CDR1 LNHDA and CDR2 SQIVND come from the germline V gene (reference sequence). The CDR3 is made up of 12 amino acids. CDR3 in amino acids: CASKREATEAFF. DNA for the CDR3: TGTGCCAGTAAGAGGGAGGCCACTGAAGCTTTCTTT. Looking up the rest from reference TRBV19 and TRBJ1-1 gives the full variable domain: DGGITQSPKYLFRKEGQNVTLSCEQNLNHDAMYWYRQDPGQGLRLIYYSQIVNDFQKGDIAEGYSVSREKKESFPLTVTSAQKNPTAFYLCASKREATEAFFGQGTRLTVV.

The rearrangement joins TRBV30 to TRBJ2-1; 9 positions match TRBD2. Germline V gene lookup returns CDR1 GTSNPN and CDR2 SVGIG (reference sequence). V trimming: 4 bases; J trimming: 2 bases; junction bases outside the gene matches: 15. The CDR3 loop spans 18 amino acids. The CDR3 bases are TGTGCCTGGAATCGGGCTAGCGGGGTTTCCGCTCCCTACAATGAGCAGTTCTTC. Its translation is CAWNRASGVSAPYNEQFF.

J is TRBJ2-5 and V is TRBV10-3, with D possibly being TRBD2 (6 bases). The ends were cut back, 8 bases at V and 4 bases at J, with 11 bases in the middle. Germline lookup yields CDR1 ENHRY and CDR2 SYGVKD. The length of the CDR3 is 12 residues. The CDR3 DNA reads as TGTGCCATCTCACGGGAGAGAGAGACCCAGTACTTC. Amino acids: CAISRERETQYF.

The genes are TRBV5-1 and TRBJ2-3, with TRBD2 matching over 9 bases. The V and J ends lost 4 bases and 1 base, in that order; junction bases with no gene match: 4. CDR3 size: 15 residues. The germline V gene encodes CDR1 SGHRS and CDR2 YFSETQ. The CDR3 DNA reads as TGCGCCAGCAGCCTAGGACTAGCGCGCACAGATACGCAGTATTTT. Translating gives CASSLGLARTDTQYF.